Reported below is one T cell receptor beta chain. The antigen remains unidentified. This record comes from a study of T cell responses to AZD1222 COVID-19 vaccine. The germline V gene encodes CDR1 SGHRS and CDR2 YFSETQ. The CDR3 has 16 amino acids. Trimming left V 0 bases short and J 9 bases short, with 16 bases between. Findings and caveats of the study: Samples come after the peak T cell response, not at day 14.

Method: immunoSEQ multiplex PCR; TCRdb's copy keeps in-frame clones and lacks some. The data contain 130,000 to 150,000 clones, less than 95% of them seen just once; the ten biggest clones take up roughly 2.8%. The clonotype comes from an adult in good health. The rearrangement links TRBV5-1 to TRBJ1-6, with D hard to call. The sequenced sample was peripheral blood, obtained on day 0 of AZD1222 vaccination. As DNA, the CDR3 is TGCGCCAGCAGCTTGGTTTCGACGCCGGAGGGTTCACCCCTCCACTTT. Its translation: CASSLVSTPEGSPLHF. Based on the CDR3 plus reference TRBV5-1 and TRBJ1-6, the full variable domain is KAGVTQTPRYLIKTRGQQVTLSCSPISGHRSVSWYQQTPGQGLQFLFEYFSETQRNKGNFPGRFSGRQFSNSRSEMNVSTLELGDSALYLCASSLVSTPEGSPLHFGNGTRLTVT.